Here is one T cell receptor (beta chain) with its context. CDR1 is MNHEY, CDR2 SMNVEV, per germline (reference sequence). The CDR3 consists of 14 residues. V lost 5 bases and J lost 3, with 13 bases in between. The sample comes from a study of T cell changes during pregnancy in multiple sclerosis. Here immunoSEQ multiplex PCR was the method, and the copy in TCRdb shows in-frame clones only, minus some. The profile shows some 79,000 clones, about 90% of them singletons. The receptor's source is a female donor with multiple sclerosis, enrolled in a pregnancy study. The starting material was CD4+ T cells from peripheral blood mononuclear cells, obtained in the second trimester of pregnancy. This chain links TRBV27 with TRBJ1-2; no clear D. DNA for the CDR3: TGTGCCAGCAGTGAACGACTAGAGTACTATGGCTACACCTTC. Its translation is CASSERLEYYGYTF.